Each of the 31 T cell receptor beta chains below was sequenced from the same sample in a study of blood T cell repertoires in COVID-19. Method: immunoSEQ multiplex PCR; TCRdb's copy keeps in-frame clones and lacks some. Of tens of thousands of clones in the sample, around 80% were seen once. Sequenced sample: peripheral blood. The source is a human donor in a cohort sampled during active COVID-19.

This chain uses TRBV7-3 with TRBJ2-3; the match to TRBD2 covers 7 bases. The germline V gene encodes CDR1 SGHTA and CDR2 FQGTGA. V was pared by 2 bases and J by 2 bases, with 7 bases of the junction left unmatched. The CDR3 has 16 residues. Here the CDR3 reads CASSLGGRALTDTQYF. The CDR3 DNA is TGTGCCAGCAGCTTAGGTGGGAGGGCCCTCACAGATACGCAGTATTTT.

This chain joins TRBV4-2 and TRBJ2-2, with D possibly being TRBD2 (6 bases). The CDR3 loop spans 14 amino acids. Germline V gives CDR1 LGHNA, CDR2 YNFKEQ. V lost 2 bases to trimming and J lost 7 bases, with 11 bases between them. In DNA, the CDR3 is TGTGCCAGCAGCCAACCTACGCGGGGCGGGGAGCTGTTTTTT. This sequence encodes CASSQPTRGGELFF.

This sequence joins TRBV6-5 and TRBJ2-2; D is possibly TRBD2 (5 bases). The V gene's germline CDR1 is MNHEY and CDR2 SVGAGI. V lost 6 bases, J lost 2 bases, and 13 bases lay in between. The CDR3 extends over 15 amino acids. The CDR3 protein is CASRKDSRNTGELFF. CDR3 nucleotides: TGTGCCAGCAGAAAGGACTCTAGAAACACCGGGGAGCTGTTTTTT.

The chain recombines TRBV5-6 with TRBJ2-7; D call uncertain. The CDR3 spans 12 residues. V was pared by 2 bases and J by 2 bases, with 5 bases between. Germline values: CDR1 SGHDT, CDR2 YYEEEE. The chain's CDR3 is CASSLQAYEQYF. CDR3 bases: TGTGCCAGCAGCTTACAAGCCTACGAGCAGTACTTC. Together with reference TRBV5-6 and TRBJ2-7, the CDR3 gives the full variable domain: DAGVTQSPTHLIKTRGQQVTLRCSPKSGHDTVSWYQQALGQGPQFIFQYYEEEERQRGNFPDRFSGHQFPNYSSELNVNALLLGDSALYLCASSLQAYEQYFGPGTRLTVT.

The CDR3 DNA reads TGTGCCAGCAGCTTCGGGGGGTTGGGCACTGAAGCTTTCTTT. Protein: CASSFGGLGTEAFF. V gene TRBV5-6 combines with J gene TRBJ1-1; D is possibly TRBD1 (5 bases). The germline gives CDR1 SGHDT, CDR2 YYEEEE. V lost 2 bases to trimming and J lost 4 bases, with 12 bases between them. The CDR3 extends over 14 amino acids.

The J gene is TRBJ2-7, the V gene TRBV29-1; D unclear. This CDR3 is built from 11 residues. The V end was cut by 4 bases, the J end by 1 base, with 5 bases between. Looked up from germline, CDR1 is SQVTM and CDR2 is ANQGSEA. The CDR3 bases are TGCAGCGTTGCGTCTTCCTACGAGCAGTACTTC. Amino acid sequence: CSVASSYEQYF.

This chain joins TRBV2 and TRBJ2-3; TRBD2 matches at 8 bases. The V gene's germline CDR1 is SNHLY and CDR2 FYNNEI. With 7 bases clipped from V and 0 bases from J, the junction kept 6 bases outside the gene matches. CDR3 length: 15 amino acids. CDR3 coding DNA: TGTGCCAGCAAGATGACTAGCGTTAGCACAGATACGCAGTATTTT. Translated: CASKMTSVSTDTQYF.

The CDR3 sequence is CASSIGGQGYGNQPQHF. DNA for the CDR3: TGTGCCAGTAGTATAGGGGGACAGGGATATGGCAATCAGCCCCAGCATTTT. This chain connects TRBV19 to TRBJ1-5; 9 positions agree with TRBD1. The CDR3 has 17 residues. The germline CDR1 and CDR2 sequences are LNHDA and SQIVND (reference sequence). With V trimmed by 1 base and J by 2 bases, 6 bases remained unmatched.

Worth noting for this clone: One end of the junction fails to match germline, which may point to a read error. This specimen includes other DNA sequences encoding the same CDR3. The chain carries TRBV29-1 and TRBJ1-1; possibly TRBD1 for D (6 bases). Germline loops: CDR1 SQVTM, CDR2 ANQGSEA. The CDR3 totals 15 residues. CDR3 in DNA: TGCAGTGTTGCACTCCGGGACATTATGAACACTGAAGCTTTCTTT. Residues: CSVALRDIMNTEAFF.

The V and J genes are TRBV2 and TRBJ2-7, with D possibly matching TRBD2 (5 bases). Trimming stripped 9 bases from V and 7 bases from J, with 10 bases between. CDR3 length: 10 amino acids. Germline CDR1 and CDR2: SNHLY and FYNNEI. For the CDR3, the DNA is TGTGCCAGACGACCGGGGGAGCAGTACTTC. This gives the protein CARRPGEQYF.

The rearrangement joins TRBV28 to TRBJ1-2; 9 nucleotides line up with TRBD1. The CDR3 covers 14 residues. The V and J ends lost 2 bases and 5 bases, in that order; junction bases with no gene match: 3. The germline CDR1 and CDR2 sequences are MDHEN and SYDVKM. CDR3 bases: TGTGCCAGCAGTTTACCGGACAGGGGATATGGCTACACCTTC. This encodes CASSLPDRGYGYTF.

This chain uses TRBV5-6 with TRBJ2-7, with 12 positions matching TRBD1. With V trimmed by 3 bases and J by 6 bases, 4 bases remained unmatched. The length of the CDR3 is 14 residues. In germline, CDR1 is SGHDT, CDR2 YYEEEE. The CDR3 sequence: CASSWGQGASEQYF. CDR3 bases: TGTGCCAGCAGCTGGGGACAGGGGGCTTCCGAGCAGTACTTC.

The J gene is TRBJ2-1, the V gene TRBV3-1 (or the pseudogene TRBV3-2), with TRBD2 matching 7 bases. Germline V lookup: CDR1 LGHDT, CDR2 YNNKEL (reference sequence). This CDR3 has 15 residues. The J segment lost 7 bases and the V segment lost 1 base, leaving 7 bases of the junction unmatched. The CDR3, as DNA: TGTGCCAGCAGCCAAGCGGGAGGTAGCTGGAATGAGCAGTTCTTC. Residues: CASSQAGGSWNEQFF.

About this clone: Germline and junction disagree at one end, which may indicate a read error. In the same sample, other DNA sequences code for this CDR3. The genes are TRBV5-1 and TRBJ2-7; D ambiguous. Germline CDR1 reads SGHRS; CDR2 reads YFSETQ. The CDR3 has 15 residues. The CDR3 here is CASRKTASSSYEQYF. For the CDR3, the DNA is TGCGCCAGCAGGAAAACAGCATCGAGTTCCTACGAGCAGTACTTT.

CDR3 amino acids: CASTPQAVQGYTDTQYF. The CDR3 nucleotides are TGTGCCAGCACTCCGCAGGCGGTCCAGGGTTACACAGATACGCAGTATTTT. This sequence joins TRBV27 and TRBJ2-3; the D gene is possibly TRBD1 (5 bases). Germline loops: CDR1 MNHEY, CDR2 SMNVEV (reference sequence). The CDR3 sequence is 17 residues long. The V gene lost 7 bases and the J gene lost 2 bases, with 22 bases spanning the gap.

Here the CDR3 reads CASSQASRVRGNEQFF. The DNA for the CDR3 is TGCGCCAGCAGCCAAGCCTCGAGGGTTAGGGGGAATGAGCAGTTCTTC. This rearrangement joins TRBV4-3 to TRBJ2-1; perhaps TRBD1 as D (6 bases). The CDR3 spans 16 residues. Per the germline V gene, CDR1 is LGHNA and CDR2 is YSLEER. V shed 1 base and J shed 7 bases, with 17 bases lying between them.

The CDR3 coding sequence is TGTGCCAGCAGTTCTCCCGGGGAGGCGACCCAGTACTTC. Protein sequence: CASSSPGEATQYF. The rearrangement links TRBV6-5 to TRBJ2-5; a weak D match, TRBD2 (6 bases). The CDR3 loop spans 13 amino acids. Deletions cut 4 bases from V and 7 bases from J, with 13 bases between. The germline CDR1 and CDR2 sequences are MNHEY and SVGAGI.

This clone appeared once. J is TRBJ2-5 and V is TRBV7-2; D possibly corresponds to TRBD2 (5 bases). V was shortened by 5 bases and J by 5 bases, with 9 bases between the two germline ends. The germline gives CDR1 SGHTA, CDR2 FQGNSA. The CDR3 is made up of 12 amino acids. The CDR3 here is CASSRERETQYF. CDR3 nucleotide sequence: TGTGCCAGCAGCAGGGAGCGGGAGACCCAGTACTTC.

This clone was seen once. The V call is TRBV5-1, the J call TRBJ2-3; TRBD2 matches at 7 bases. V lost 1 base to trimming and J lost 4 bases; unmatched junction nucleotides: 6. The CDR3 has 15 amino acids. Looked up from germline, CDR1 is SGHRS and CDR2 is YFSETQ. CDR3 DNA sequence: TGCGCCAGCAGCTTGTCGGGCGGGGGTCCAGATACGCAGTATTTT. This sequence encodes CASSLSGGGPDTQYF.

The rearrangement joins TRBV7-9 to TRBJ2-3; D unclear. V dropped 6 bases and J dropped 1 base, with 11 bases sitting between them. Germline CDR1 SEHNR, CDR2 FQNEAQ (reference sequence). The CDR3 totals 14 residues. The CDR3 DNA follows: TGTGCCAGCAGTGTAGAGCGTCGCACAGATACGCAGTATTTT. This gives the protein CASSVERRTDTQYF.

V usage is TRBV21-1 and J usage is TRBJ1-1. TRBV21-1 has pseudogene status. The CDR3 totals 14 residues. CDR3 DNA: TGTGCCAGCAGCAAATTTGGGAGGAACACTGAAGCTTTCTTT. Translated: CASSKFGRNTEAFF.

V and J are TRBV19 and TRBJ2-1; 7 bases line up with TRBD2. The CDR3 has 15 amino acids. Germline V CDR1 and CDR2: LNHDA, SQIVND (reference sequence). J lost 4 bases, V lost 2 bases, and 5 bases had no gene match. Written as DNA, the CDR3 is TGTGCCAGTAGTATAACTAGCGTGGGTTACAATGAGCAGTTCTTC. It codes for CASSITSVGYNEQFF.

The chain recombines TRBV27 with TRBJ2-1, with 12 bases fitting TRBD2. CDR3 length: 16 amino acids. The junction had 11 bases not matched to a gene; V was cut back by 5 bases and J by 9 bases. Germline V lookup: CDR1 MNHEY, CDR2 SMNVEV (reference sequence). CDR3 protein: CASSPRLAGASSEQFF. CDR3 nucleotides: TGTGCCAGCAGTCCCCGACTAGCGGGAGCTTCTAGTGAGCAGTTCTTC.

The chain couples TRBV11-2 to TRBJ2-1; 7 bases line up with TRBD1. The ends lost 1 base at V and 6 bases at J; junction bases unmatched: 6. The CDR3 runs to 15 residues. Germline V gene lookup returns CDR1 SGHAT and CDR2 FQNNGV. This CDR3 reads CASSLVGDSPNEQFF. The CDR3 DNA follows: TGTGCCAGCAGCTTAGTCGGGGACAGTCCCAATGAGCAGTTCTTC.

This rearrangement joins TRBV29-1 to TRBJ2-7; 10 bases align to TRBD1. V lost 4 bases and J lost 4; bases outside the gene matches: 4. This CDR3 is built from 13 residues. From germline, CDR1 is SQVTM and CDR2 ANQGSEA. This chain's CDR3 is CSVGDRGAYEQYF. For the CDR3, the DNA is TGCAGCGTTGGGGACAGGGGCGCGTACGAGCAGTACTTC.

The rearrangement links TRBV6-2 or TRBV6-3 to TRBJ2-7; a weak D match, TRBD2 (5 bases). CDR1 and CDR2 (germline): MNHEY, SVGEGT. The CDR3 runs to 15 residues. V was shortened by 2 bases and J by 2 bases, with 13 bases between the two germline ends. The CDR3 DNA follows: TGTGCCAGCAGTTACCAAAACATCGGGGCCTACGAGCAGTACTTC. This gives the protein CASSYQNIGAYEQYF.

This chain uses TRBV15 with TRBJ2-7, with TRBD2 matching over 16 bases. The V segment lost 5 bases and the J segment 3 bases; nucleotides outside the gene matches: 13. Germline lookup yields CDR1 LNHNV and CDR2 YYDKDF (reference sequence). This CDR3 comprises 19 residues. In DNA, the CDR3 is TGTGCCACCAGCTACCCACCGGGACTAGCGGGAGGGCCGGTCTACGAGCAGTACTTC. It specifies CATSYPPGLAGGPVYEQYF. The whole variable domain, filled in from reference TRBV15 and TRBJ2-7, reads DAMVIQNPRYQVTQFGKPVTLSCSQTLNHNVMYWYQQKSSQAPKLLFHYYDKDFNNEADTPDNFQSRRPNTSFCFLDIRSPGLGDTAMYLCATSYPPGLAGGPVYEQYFGPGTRLTVT.

This sequence joins TRBV28 and TRBJ1-5, with D possibly matching TRBD1 (6 bases). The CDR3 covers 19 residues. V dropped 4 bases and J dropped 2 bases, with 24 bases sitting between them. Germline V lookup: CDR1 MDHEN, CDR2 SYDVKM. CDR3 sequence reads: CASSSSRSPTGAGNQPQHF. As DNA, the CDR3 is TGTGCCAGCAGTTCCTCCCGCTCCCCGACAGGTGCGGGCAATCAGCCCCAGCATTTT.

The V gene is TRBV25-1, the J gene TRBJ2-1; TRBD1 matches at 8 bases. The CDR3 consists of 15 residues. V was clipped by 5 bases and J by 4 bases; unmatched bases: 7. Germline CDR1 MGHDK, CDR2 SYGVNS. This CDR3 reads CASSIRDRSYNEQFF. The CDR3 coding sequence is TGTGCCAGCAGTATCCGGGACAGGTCTTACAATGAGCAGTTCTTC.

This chain uses TRBV5-1 with TRBJ2-1; 13 nucleotides agree with TRBD2. The V and J ends lost 6 bases and 5 bases, in that order; junction bases with no gene match: 5. Germline CDR1 and CDR2: SGHRS and YFSETQ. The CDR3 is made up of 15 amino acids. The CDR3 region has the DNA TGCGCCAGCAACGCGGGACTAGCGGGAAACAATGAGCAGTTCTTC. This translates into CASNAGLAGNNEQFF.

The chain is built from TRBV12-3 or TRBV12-4 and TRBJ1-2, with a weak D call TRBD1 (5 bases). The CDR3 is 13 residues long. Deletions cut 6 bases from V and 5 bases from J, with 13 bases between. CDR3 sequence: CASSERQSYGYTF. As DNA, the CDR3 is TGTGCCAGCAGCGAAAGACAGTCATATGGCTACACCTTC.